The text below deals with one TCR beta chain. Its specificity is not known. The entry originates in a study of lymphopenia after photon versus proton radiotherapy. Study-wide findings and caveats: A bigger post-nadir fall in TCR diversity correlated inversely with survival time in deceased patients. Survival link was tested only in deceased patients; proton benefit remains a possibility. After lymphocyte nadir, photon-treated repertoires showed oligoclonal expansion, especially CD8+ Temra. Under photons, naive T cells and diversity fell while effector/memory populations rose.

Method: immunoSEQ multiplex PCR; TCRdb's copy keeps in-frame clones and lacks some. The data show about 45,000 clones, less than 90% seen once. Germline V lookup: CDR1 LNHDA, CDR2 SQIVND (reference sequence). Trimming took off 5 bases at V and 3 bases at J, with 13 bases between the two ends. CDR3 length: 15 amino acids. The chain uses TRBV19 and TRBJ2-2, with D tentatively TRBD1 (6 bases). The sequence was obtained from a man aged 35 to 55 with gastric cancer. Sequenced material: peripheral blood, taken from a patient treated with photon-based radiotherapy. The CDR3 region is CASSLRGMDTGELFF. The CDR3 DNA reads TGTGCCAGTAGTCTCAGGGGCATGGACACCGGGGAGCTGTTTTTT.